This T cell receptor beta chain was identified during a study of blood T cells in healthy people across ages. CDR1 and CDR2 from the germline V gene are DFQATT and SNEGSKA (reference sequence). Trimming removed 3 bases at V and 2 bases at J, with 15 bases between. The CDR3 loop spans 15 amino acids. Primers used in a second PCR of about 6 to 12 cycles were a sample-barcoded 5' primer and a J-beta primer mix. TCRdb passed the 5' RACE reads through MiXCR, listing each CDR3 protein once. Of fewer than 2,000,000 distinct CDR3 sequences listed, around 36% are singletons. The sequence was obtained from a woman in her 30s in good health. The sequencing sample was made of blood. The rearrangement uses TRBV20-1 and TRBJ2-3; D uncertain. CDR3 region: CSASLPGSNTDTQYF. The CDR3 DNA sequence: TGCAGTGCTAGTTTGCCGGGCTCAAACACAGATACGCAGTATTTT.